These 14 T cell receptor beta chains originate from one sample sequenced in a study of blood T cells in healthy people across ages. The use of a sample-barcoded 5' primer and a J-beta primer mix characterized a second PCR of about 7 to 12 cycles. Each CDR3 protein is one row after TCRdb ran MiXCR on the 5' RACE reads. Of 760,000 or so distinct CDR3 sequences listed, more than 20% were seen once; the top ten hold just under 9.5%. This same sample was also part of a study on T cells of mothers and their children.

The sample consisted of blood. These TCRs come from a boy aged 5-17 years in good health.

The chain is built from TRBV13 and TRBJ1-2; perhaps TRBD1 as D (5 bases). V shed 0 bases and J shed 3 bases, with 11 bases lying between them. Germline values: CDR1 PRHDT, CDR2 FYEKMQ (reference sequence). The CDR3 covers 15 residues. Here the CDR3 reads CASSLGIQVYYGYTF. CDR3 in DNA: TGTGCCAGCAGCTTAGGTATACAGGTCTACTATGGCTACACCTTC.

The chain links TRBV7-2 to TRBJ2-5; D is possibly TRBD1 or TRBD2 (6 bases each). The CDR3 length is 14 residues. V lost 8 bases, J lost 1 base, and 14 bases lay in between. Germline CDR1 is SGHTA and CDR2 is FQGNSA. For the CDR3, the DNA is TGTGCCAGCGGTTCCACGGGGGCCCAAGAGACCCAGTACTTC. This encodes CASGSTGAQETQYF. Full variable domain (missing parts from reference TRBV7-2 and TRBJ2-5): GAGVSQSPSNKVTEKGKDVELRCDPISGHTALYWYRQSLGQGLEFLIYFQGNSAPDKSGLPSDRFSAERTGGSVSTLTIQRTQQEDSAVYLCASGSTGAQETQYFGPGTRLLVL.

This sequence joins TRBV7-9 and TRBJ2-7; a weak D match, TRBD2 (5 bases). Germline V CDR1 and CDR2: SEHNR, FQNEAQ (reference sequence). V was pared by 1 base and J by 2 bases, with 9 bases between. The length of the CDR3 is 14 residues. In DNA, the CDR3 is TGTGCCAGCAGCTTAGGAGACTACACCTACGAGCAGTACTTC. Its protein is CASSLGDYTYEQYF.

This clonotype was seen more than once but under ten times. The chain combines TRBV4-1 with TRBJ2-5, with 8 bases identical to TRBD2. The DNA end is more similar to TRBJ2-7, so the J call may be wrong. CDR1 is MGHRA and CDR2 is YSYEKL in the germline V gene. The CDR3 is 19 amino acids. The CDR3 sequence is CASSQDKAGVTYGSYEQYF. CDR3 coding DNA: TGCGCCAGCAGCCAAGATAAAGCGGGAGTCACCTATGGATCCTACGAGCAGTACTTC.

As concerns this clonotype: One end of the junction varies from germline; a read error may be responsible. The V call is TRBV6-6, the J call TRBJ1-6, with TRBD1 matching over 8 bases. The CDR3 has 14 residues. Per germline, CDR1 MNHNY and CDR2 SVGAGI (reference sequence). DNA for the CDR3: TGTGCCAGCAGGACGCGGGGACAGGCTTCCCACGGGTACTTT. Translating it yields CASRTRGQASHGYF.

The V and J genes are TRBV6-2 or TRBV6-3 and TRBJ1-1; D ambiguous. Germline V CDR1 and CDR2: MNHEY, SVGEGT. Trimming shortened V by 0 bases and J by 0 bases, and 14 bases separated the two germline ends. The CDR3 runs to 17 residues. DNA for the CDR3: TGTGCCAGCAGTTACTCCTCCCGACGGATTATGAACACTGAAGCTTTCTTT. Protein: CASSYSSRRIMNTEAFF.

V usage is TRBV9 and J usage is TRBJ2-7, with D maybe TRBD2 (6 bases). Per the germline V gene, CDR1 is SGDLS and CDR2 is YYNGEE. V was trimmed by 4 bases and J by 2 bases, leaving 16 bases between them. This CDR3 spans 15 amino acids. CDR3 bases: TGTGCCAGCAGCCGAGGAAGGACGGGGGCCTACGAGCAGTACTTC. Protein product: CASSRGRTGAYEQYF.

This clonotype was detected a few times. Relative to the germline gene, one junction end is altered; a read error may explain this. The chain is built from TRBV20-1 and TRBJ2-6; 7 positions agree with TRBD2. This CDR3 contains 18 residues. The germline gives CDR1 DFQATT, CDR2 SNEGSKA (reference sequence). Written as DNA, the CDR3 is TGCAGTGCTAGAGATAGACTAGCCGACTACTCTGGGGCCAACGTCCTGACCTTC. This sequence encodes CSARDRLADYSGANVLTF.

The rearrangement links TRBV7-9 to TRBJ2-4; D could derive from TRBD1 or TRBD2 (6 bases each). The CDR3 totals 15 residues. Germline CDR1 is SEHNR and CDR2 is FQNEAQ (reference sequence). V lost 5 bases and J 3 bases, leaving 14 bases between the germline ends. The CDR3 bases are TGTGCCAGCAGCCGGATGGGGGGCAGCAAAAACATTCAGTACTTC. Translated, it gives CASSRMGGSKNIQYF.

This clonotype turned up a few times. In DNA form, the CDR3 reads TGTGCCAGCAGCGTTTCAGGGGCGGCGACTAATGAAAAACTGTTTTTT. Protein sequence: CASSVSGAATNEKLFF. The rearrangement uses TRBV9 and TRBJ1-4; TRBD1 might be the D (6 bases). Germline V gene data show CDR1 as SGDLS and CDR2 as YYNGEE. V lost 2 bases and J lost 2, with 13 bases in between. The CDR3 length is 16 residues.

This clonotype has more than one count but fewer than ten. The chain couples TRBV6-2 or TRBV6-3 to TRBJ1-5; the D gene is possibly TRBD1 (6 bases). CDR3 size: 14 residues. Germline lookup yields CDR1 MNHEY and CDR2 SVGEGT. V dropped 6 bases and J dropped 1 base, with 10 bases sitting between them. The CDR3 spells CASSFTGSNQPQHF. The CDR3, as DNA: TGTGCCAGCAGCTTTACAGGGAGCAATCAGCCCCAGCATTTT.

V usage is TRBV5-1 and J usage is TRBJ2-3, with 7 positions matching TRBD2. The V gene's germline CDR1 is SGHRS and CDR2 YFSETQ. The junction had 8 bases not matched to a gene; V was cut back by 3 bases and J by 1 base. CDR3 length equals 16 residues. The CDR3 spells CASSWILAEGTDTQYF. The CDR3 DNA reads as TGCGCCAGCAGCTGGATTCTAGCGGAAGGCACAGATACGCAGTATTTT.

The J gene is TRBJ2-1, the V gene TRBV29-1; D gene ambiguous. Trimming pared 2 bases from V and 0 bases from J, leaving 5 bases between. This CDR3 has 13 amino acids. Germline V gene sequence: CDR1 SQVTM, CDR2 ANQGSEA. In nucleotides, the CDR3 is TGCAGCGTTGAATTATACTCCTACAATGAGCAGTTCTTC. Its translation is CSVELYSYNEQFF.

The chain is built from TRBV24-1 and TRBJ2-1, with 7 bases fitting TRBD2. Germline V gives CDR1 KGHDR, CDR2 SFDVKD. V lost 7 bases and J lost 10; bases outside the gene matches: 3. The CDR3 has 11 amino acids. CDR3 loop: CATSLGGEQFF. CDR3 bases: TGTGCCACCAGCCTGGGGGGGGAGCAGTTCTTC.